This passage covers 26 T cell receptor beta chains from one sample sequenced in a study of T cell changes during pregnancy in multiple sclerosis. Repertoires were generated with immunoSEQ multiplex PCR, while TCRdb's copy carries only in-frame clones and drops some. The sample records about 64,000 clones, over 85% being singletons. The source material was peripheral blood, sampled in the second trimester of pregnancy. The receptors were gathered from a female donor with multiple sclerosis, enrolled in a pregnancy study.

The rearrangement joins TRBV2 to TRBJ2-5, with TRBD2 matching 7 bases. Germline CDR1 is SNHLY and CDR2 is FYNNEI. The CDR3 is 16 residues long. Unmatched junction bases numbered 9, after V lost 2 bases and J lost 3 bases. This CDR3 reads CASSEFGLAEEETQYF. CDR3 nucleotide sequence: TGTGCCAGCAGTGAATTCGGGCTAGCGGAAGAAGAGACCCAGTACTTC.

The V call is TRBV5-5, the J call TRBJ1-2, with 7 bases lining up with TRBD1. Germline V gene lookup returns CDR1 SGHKS and CDR2 YYEKEE (reference sequence). CDR3 size: 14 residues. V was clipped by 1 base and J by 3 bases; unmatched bases: 3. The CDR3 DNA sequence: TGTGCCAGCAGCTTGATAGGACAGGACTATGGCTACACCTTC. Translated, it gives CASSLIGQDYGYTF.

The V call is TRBV28, the J call TRBJ2-1; 9 bases map to TRBD1. This CDR3 region has 14 residues. V lost 3 bases and J lost 7; bases outside the gene matches: 4. The germline gives CDR1 MDHEN, CDR2 SYDVKM. In DNA form, the CDR3 reads TGTGCCAGCAGTTTGGGACAGGGACGTAATGAGCAGTTCTTC. This codes for CASSLGQGRNEQFF.

The chain combines TRBV14 with TRBJ1-1, with 9 positions matching TRBD1. The CDR3 is 17 residues long. V shed 1 base and J 3 bases; nucleotides not matched to a gene: 9. CDR1 is SGHDN, CDR2 FVKESK, per germline. CDR3 nucleotides: TGTGCCAGCAGCCAAGCTCGGACAGGGGTCTCGTACACTGAAGCTTTCTTT. This codes for CASSQARTGVSYTEAFF.

The chain is built from TRBV11-2 and TRBJ2-6; 9 bases align to TRBD1. The CDR3 runs to 19 residues. The V segment lost 0 bases and the J segment 0 bases; nucleotides outside the gene matches: 6. Germline CDR1 and CDR2: SGHAT and FQNNGV. CDR3 nucleotides: TGTGCCAGCAGCTTAGACGGGGACAGGGTCTACTCTGGGGCCAACGTCCTGACTTTC. It yields the protein CASSLDGDRVYSGANVLTF. The entire variable domain, with the rest obtained from reference TRBV11-2 and TRBJ2-6, is as follows: EAGVAQSPRYKIIEKRQSVAFWCNPISGHATLYWYQQILGQGPKLLIQFQNNGVVDDSQLPKDRFSAERLKGVDSTLKIQPAKLEDSAVYLCASSLDGDRVYSGANVLTFGAGSRLTVL.

The rearrangement links TRBV5-1 to TRBJ2-1; D may be TRBD1 (6 bases). CDR1 is SGHRS and CDR2 is YFSETQ in the germline V gene. The CDR3 runs 15 residues. V lost 4 bases, J lost 8 bases, and 19 bases lay in between. CDR3 in amino acids: CASSSVQGREDEQFF. In DNA form, the CDR3 reads TGCGCCAGCAGCAGCGTCCAGGGGAGAGAGGATGAGCAGTTCTTC.

The chain combines TRBV18 with TRBJ2-1; tentatively, D is TRBD2 (6 bases). Germline V gives CDR1 KGHSH, CDR2 LQKENI. Trimming cost V 4 bases and J 0 bases, with 16 bases left between them. The CDR3 loop spans 17 amino acids. This CDR3 is CASSRRGAGSSYNEQFF. DNA for the CDR3: TGTGCCAGCTCACGGCGAGGAGCGGGTTCCTCCTACAATGAGCAGTTCTTC.

The genes are TRBV10-3 and TRBJ2-3; 12 bases fit TRBD2. The CDR3 has 16 amino acids. Looked up from germline, CDR1 is ENHRY and CDR2 is SYGVKD. J lost 5 bases, V lost 6 bases, and 9 bases had no gene match. CDR3: CAIRQRTSGMGDTQYF. The CDR3 bases are TGTGCCATCAGGCAGAGGACTAGCGGGATGGGAGATACGCAGTATTTT.

This sequence joins TRBV5-1 and TRBJ2-7; 11 bases match TRBD2. With V trimmed by 0 bases and J by 0 bases, 5 bases remained unmatched. CDR3 length: 17 residues. The germline CDR1 and CDR2 sequences are SGHRS and YFSETQ. For the CDR3, the DNA is TGCGCCAGCAGCTTGGGTGGGACTAGCGGCAACTCCTACGAGCAGTACTTC. Its translation: CASSLGGTSGNSYEQYF. Together with reference TRBV5-1 and TRBJ2-7, the CDR3 gives the full variable domain: KAGVTQTPRYLIKTRGQQVTLSCSPISGHRSVSWYQQTPGQGLQFLFEYFSETQRNKGNFPGRFSGRQFSNSRSEMNVSTLELGDSALYLCASSLGGTSGNSYEQYFGPGTRLTVT.

This chain connects TRBV19 to TRBJ2-1; D possibly corresponds to TRBD2 (6 bases). The CDR3 is made up of 14 amino acids. Germline CDR1 reads LNHDA; CDR2 reads SQIVND (reference sequence). The ends were cut back, 5 bases at V and 3 bases at J, with 11 bases in the middle. CDR3 sequence (DNA): TGTGCCAGTAGTTACGGGACTTACTACAATGAGCAGTTCTTC. It specifies CASSYGTYYNEQFF. Variable domain in full (rest from reference TRBV19 and TRBJ2-1): DGGITQSPKYLFRKEGQNVTLSCEQNLNHDAMYWYRQDPGQGLRLIYYSQIVNDFQKGDIAEGYSVSREKKESFPLTVTSAQKNPTAFYLCASSYGTYYNEQFFGPGTRLTVL.

This clone was recorded only once. The CDR3 loop reads CASSSQTGTANTEAFF. The CDR3 coding sequence is TGTGCCAGCAGTTCACAAACCGGGACAGCCAACACTGAAGCTTTCTTT. The chain couples TRBV28 to TRBJ1-1, with 7 bases that match TRBD1. The CDR3 length is 16 residues. Trimming at V came to 4 bases and at J to 2 bases, leaving 10 bases not matched to a gene. Germline V lookup: CDR1 MDHEN, CDR2 SYDVKM.

This chain links TRBV2 with TRBJ2-2; 9 nucleotides line up with TRBD2. J gave up 5 bases and V 2 bases, and 6 bases lay outside the gene matches. The CDR3 spans 16 residues. Germline V gene sequence: CDR1 SNHLY, CDR2 FYNNEI. CDR3 in DNA: TGTGCCAGCAGTGAACTGGTAGCGGGAGATACCGGGGAGCTGTTTTTT. Its protein product is CASSELVAGDTGELFF.

The CDR3 nucleotides read TGTGCCAGCAGTTATTCTCCGGGGGGAGATGGCTACACCTTC. It is translated as CASSYSPGGDGYTF. This chain uses TRBV6-5 with TRBJ1-2; D may be TRBD1 (5 bases). The V gene's germline CDR1 is MNHEY and CDR2 SVGAGI. The V gene lost 3 bases and the J gene lost 6 bases, with 14 bases spanning the gap. The CDR3 extends over 14 amino acids.

This clone occurred once. The V call is TRBV7-2, the J call TRBJ1-4; 10 nucleotides line up with TRBD1. The V gene end was trimmed by 5 bases and the J gene end by 12 bases; junction bases not matched to a gene: 12. The CDR3 runs 15 residues. The V gene's germline CDR1 is SGHTA and CDR2 FQGNSA. This CDR3 is CASSKDRGGFEELFF. The CDR3 DNA reads as TGTGCCAGCAGCAAGGACAGGGGGGGATTTGAGGAACTGTTTTTT.

This clone appeared a single time. The chain combines TRBV29-1 with TRBJ1-2; D might be TRBD1 (5 bases). From germline, CDR1 is SQVTM and CDR2 ANQGSEA. This CDR3 is built from 14 residues. The V and J ends lost 7 bases and 6 bases respectively, with 21 bases between them. CDR3 in amino acids: CSARDSQLNHGYTF. The DNA for the CDR3 is TGCAGCGCCCGAGACAGCCAACTAAACCATGGCTACACCTTC.

The rearrangement joins TRBV19 to TRBJ1-2; 10 bases map to TRBD1. The CDR3 runs 12 residues. V lost 6 bases and J lost 7; bases outside the gene matches: 2. The germline CDR1 and CDR2 sequences are LNHDA and SQIVND (reference sequence). The CDR3 is CASRGQGLGYTF. As DNA, the CDR3 is TGTGCCAGTAGGGGACAGGGGCTTGGCTACACCTTC. The full variable domain, with the rest looked up from reference TRBV19 and TRBJ1-2, is DGGITQSPKYLFRKEGQNVTLSCEQNLNHDAMYWYRQDPGQGLRLIYYSQIVNDFQKGDIAEGYSVSREKKESFPLTVTSAQKNPTAFYLCASRGQGLGYTFGSGTRLTVV.

This clone came up once. The chain couples TRBV4-1 to TRBJ2-2; D not resolved. The CDR3 has 14 amino acids. Between the trimmed V and J ends, which lost 4 bases and 7 bases, there was a span of 13 bases. CDR1 is MGHRA and CDR2 is YSYEKL in the germline V gene. The CDR3 DNA sequence: TGCGCCAGCAGCCTCACCGGAGCGAACGGGGAGCTGTTTTTT. Its translation: CASSLTGANGELFF.

The CDR3 DNA reads as TGTGCCATCAGTGATAAGGGGGTATCCTACGAGCAGTACTTC. It yields the protein CAISDKGVSYEQYF. The genes are TRBV10-3 and TRBJ2-7; possible D gene TRBD1, 6 bases. The CDR3 loop spans 14 amino acids. Germline V CDR1 and CDR2: ENHRY, SYGVKD. V lost 3 bases and J 1 base, leaving 10 bases between the germline ends.

The chain carries TRBV6-5 and TRBJ1-5, with 7 bases matching TRBD1. CDR3 size: 15 residues. Per germline, CDR1 MNHEY and CDR2 SVGAGI. V gave up 2 bases and J gave up 3 bases; unmatched junction bases: 4. CDR3 residues: CASSYGTGDNQPQHF. The CDR3 DNA reads as TGTGCCAGCAGTTACGGTACAGGGGACAATCAGCCCCAGCATTTT.

The rearrangement links TRBV5-1 to TRBJ2-7; 10 nucleotides match TRBD2. The CDR3 has 15 amino acids. Germline V gives CDR1 SGHRS, CDR2 YFSETQ. V lost 2 bases to trimming and J lost 7 bases; unmatched junction nucleotides: 9. This CDR3 reads CASSLGLAGAREQYF. The CDR3 region has the DNA TGCGCCAGCAGCTTAGGTCTAGCGGGAGCACGGGAGCAGTACTTC.

V and J are TRBV19 and TRBJ2-4; tentatively, D is TRBD2 (5 bases). The CDR3 spans 15 residues. The germline V and J ends were trimmed by 1 base and 6 bases, with 13 bases remaining between them. Germline V lookup: CDR1 LNHDA, CDR2 SQIVND (reference sequence). Written as DNA, the CDR3 is TGTGCCAGTAGTATAGGCCCGGGATTTATAAACATTCAGTACTTC. This translates into CASSIGPGFINIQYF. Filled out from reference TRBV19 and TRBJ2-4, the complete variable domain reads DGGITQSPKYLFRKEGQNVTLSCEQNLNHDAMYWYRQDPGQGLRLIYYSQIVNDFQKGDIAEGYSVSREKKESFPLTVTSAQKNPTAFYLCASSIGPGFINIQYFGAGTRLSVL.

The gene calls are TRBV10-1 and TRBJ2-2; D call uncertain. The CDR3 consists of 13 residues. Germline CDR1 and CDR2: WNHNN and SYGVQD (reference sequence). V gave up 7 bases and J gave up 6 bases, with 12 bases separating them. The CDR3: CASNYFVAGELFF. The CDR3 DNA follows: TGCGCCAGCAACTATTTCGTGGCCGGGGAGCTGTTTTTT.

The chain employs TRBV5-1 and TRBJ2-7; TRBD2 matches at 9 bases. This CDR3 comprises 14 residues. The J segment lost 2 bases and the V segment lost 6 bases, leaving 6 bases of the junction unmatched. Germline lookup yields CDR1 SGHRS and CDR2 YFSETQ. The chain's CDR3 is CASKRGGEAYEQYF. The CDR3 DNA follows: TGCGCCAGCAAGCGCGGGGGGGAAGCCTACGAGCAGTACTTC.

This rearrangement joins TRBV5-1 to TRBJ2-5; TRBD2 matches 10 bases. J lost 5 bases, V lost 3 bases, and 13 bases had no gene match. CDR3 length equals 17 residues. Germline V gives CDR1 SGHRS, CDR2 YFSETQ. The CDR3 nucleotides read TGCGCCAGCAGCTCCAGTTTAGCGGGAGGAATCAGTGAGACCCAGTACTTC. Protein: CASSSSLAGGISETQYF.

The chain carries TRBV27 and TRBJ2-5, with 7 bases matching TRBD2. With 8 bases clipped from V and 5 bases from J, the junction kept 8 bases outside the gene matches. The CDR3 is 13 amino acids. Germline V lookup: CDR1 MNHEY, CDR2 SMNVEV (reference sequence). CDR3 in DNA: TGTGCCAGCCGCCCTCGGGGGGTGGAGACCCAGTACTTC. Translation gives CASRPRGVETQYF.

This rearrangement joins TRBV28 to TRBJ2-2; D is ambiguous. The CDR3 totals 14 residues. CDR1 and CDR2 (germline): MDHEN, SYDVKM. Trimming removed 8 bases from V and 0 bases from J, with 10 bases in between. CDR3: CASVRTPNTGELFF. As DNA, the CDR3 is TGTGCCAGCGTTAGAACTCCGAACACCGGGGAGCTGTTTTTT.